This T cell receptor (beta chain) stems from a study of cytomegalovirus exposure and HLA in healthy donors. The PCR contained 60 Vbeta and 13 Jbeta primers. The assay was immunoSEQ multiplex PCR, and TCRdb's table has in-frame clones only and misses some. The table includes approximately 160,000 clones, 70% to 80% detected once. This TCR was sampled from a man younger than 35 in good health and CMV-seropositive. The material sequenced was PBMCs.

The CDR3 DNA is TGTGCCAGCAGCTACCGGGTCCAAGAGACCCAGTACTTC. Its translation: CASSYRVQETQYF. The V call is TRBV7-9, the J call TRBJ2-5; D not certain. V lost 4 bases and J 1 base, leaving 7 bases between the germline ends. The CDR3 spans 13 residues. Germline V gene data show CDR1 as SEHNR and CDR2 as FQNEAQ (reference sequence).